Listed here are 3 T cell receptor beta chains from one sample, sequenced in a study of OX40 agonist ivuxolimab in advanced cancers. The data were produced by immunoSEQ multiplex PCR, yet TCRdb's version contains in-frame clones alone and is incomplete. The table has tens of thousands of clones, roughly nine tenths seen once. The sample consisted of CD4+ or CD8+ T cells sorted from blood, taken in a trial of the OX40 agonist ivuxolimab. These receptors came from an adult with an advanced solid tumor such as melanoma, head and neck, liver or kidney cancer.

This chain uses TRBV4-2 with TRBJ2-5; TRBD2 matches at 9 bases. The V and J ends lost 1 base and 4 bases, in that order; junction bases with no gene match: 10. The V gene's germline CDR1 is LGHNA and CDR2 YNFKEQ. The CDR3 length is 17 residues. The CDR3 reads CASSQGGGRALIETQYF. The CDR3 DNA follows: TGTGCCAGCAGCCAAGGCGGCGGGAGGGCCCTCATAGAGACCCAGTACTTC.

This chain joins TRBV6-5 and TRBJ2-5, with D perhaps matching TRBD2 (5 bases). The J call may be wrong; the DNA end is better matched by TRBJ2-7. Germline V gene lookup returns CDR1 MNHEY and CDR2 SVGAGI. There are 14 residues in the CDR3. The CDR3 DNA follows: TGTGCCAGCAGTTACGGCGAGCGGCCCTACGAGCAGTACTTC. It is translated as CASSYGERPYEQYF.

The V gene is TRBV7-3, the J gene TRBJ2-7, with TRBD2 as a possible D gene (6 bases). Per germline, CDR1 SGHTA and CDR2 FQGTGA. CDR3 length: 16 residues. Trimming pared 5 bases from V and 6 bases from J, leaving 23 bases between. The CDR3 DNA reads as TGTGCCAGCAGCCCCCCGGGGTGGCGGGAAGGGCTCGAGCAGTACTTC. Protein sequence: CASSPPGWREGLEQYF. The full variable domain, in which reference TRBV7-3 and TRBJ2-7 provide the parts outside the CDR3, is GAGVSQTPSNKVTEKGKYVELRCDPISGHTALYWYRQSLGQGPEFLIYFQGTGAADDSGLPNDRFFAVRPEGSVSTLKIQRTERGDSAVYLCASSPPGWREGLEQYFGPGTRLTVT.